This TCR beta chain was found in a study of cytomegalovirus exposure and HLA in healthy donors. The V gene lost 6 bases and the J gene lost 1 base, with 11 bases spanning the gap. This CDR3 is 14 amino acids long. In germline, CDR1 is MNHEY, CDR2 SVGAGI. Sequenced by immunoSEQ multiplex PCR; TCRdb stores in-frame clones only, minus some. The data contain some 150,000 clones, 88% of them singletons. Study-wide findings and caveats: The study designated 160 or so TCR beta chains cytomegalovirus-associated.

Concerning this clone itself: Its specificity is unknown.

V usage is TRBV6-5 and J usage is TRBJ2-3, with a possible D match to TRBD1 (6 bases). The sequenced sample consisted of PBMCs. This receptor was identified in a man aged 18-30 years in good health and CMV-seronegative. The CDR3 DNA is TGTGCCAGCAGCACACAGGGTCGCACAGATACGCAGTATTTT. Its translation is CASSTQGRTDTQYF.